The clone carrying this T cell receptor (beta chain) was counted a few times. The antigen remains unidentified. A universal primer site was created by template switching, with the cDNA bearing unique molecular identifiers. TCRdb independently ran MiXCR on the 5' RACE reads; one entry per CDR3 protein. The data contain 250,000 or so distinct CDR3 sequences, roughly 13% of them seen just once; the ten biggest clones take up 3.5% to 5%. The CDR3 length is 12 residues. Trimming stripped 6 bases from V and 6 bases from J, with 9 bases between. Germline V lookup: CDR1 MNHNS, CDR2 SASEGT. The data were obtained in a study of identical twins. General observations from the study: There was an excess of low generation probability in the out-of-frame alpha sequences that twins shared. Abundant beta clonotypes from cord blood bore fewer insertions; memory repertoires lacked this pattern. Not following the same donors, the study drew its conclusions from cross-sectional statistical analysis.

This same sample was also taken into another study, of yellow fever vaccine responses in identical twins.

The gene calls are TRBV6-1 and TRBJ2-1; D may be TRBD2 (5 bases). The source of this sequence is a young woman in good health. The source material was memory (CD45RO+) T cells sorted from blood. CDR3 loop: CASRGLINEQFF. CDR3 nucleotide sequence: TGTGCCAGCAGAGGACTGATCAATGAGCAGTTCTTC.